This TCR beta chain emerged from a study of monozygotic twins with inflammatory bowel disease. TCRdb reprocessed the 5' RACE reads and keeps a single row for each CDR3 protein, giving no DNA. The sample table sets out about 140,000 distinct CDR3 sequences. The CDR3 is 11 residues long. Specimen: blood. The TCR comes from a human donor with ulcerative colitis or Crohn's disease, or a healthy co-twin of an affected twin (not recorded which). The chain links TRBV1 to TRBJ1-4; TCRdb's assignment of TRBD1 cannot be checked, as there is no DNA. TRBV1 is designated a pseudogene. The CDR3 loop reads CTSTTGEKLFF.